This T cell receptor beta chain was sequenced in a study of T cells after yellow fever vaccination. Study-wide findings and caveats: A minor fraction of clonotypes spanned both CD4 and CD8 compartments. Within FACS-sorted repertoires, abundant clonotypes contaminating from the bulk population could be present.

This clonotype was picked up many times. Its target is unknown. V was cut by 0 bases and J by 4 bases, with 19 bases left in between. Germline loops: CDR1 DFQATT, CDR2 SNEGSKA (reference sequence). The CDR3 sequence is 16 residues long. TCR cDNA, made by 5'RACE template switching, carried an added universal primer site and UMIs. TCRdb redid the calling of the 5' RACE reads with MiXCR, one entry per CDR3 protein. The sample has some 500,000 distinct CDR3 sequences; roughly 14% are singletons. The genes are TRBV20-1 and TRBJ2-7; D call uncertain. The receptor was derived from a man under 40 who received the YFV17D yellow fever vaccine. The material was PBMCs, obtained on the day of the yellow fever booster vaccination. The CDR3 here is CSARDGAARIRYEQYF. The CDR3 coding sequence is TGCAGTGCTAGAGACGGCGCGGCCCGGATCCGTTACGAGCAGTACTTC.